Listed below are T cell receptor beta chains from one sample, sequenced in a study of blood T cells in healthy people across ages. TCRdb itself ran the 5' RACE reads through MiXCR, one entry per CDR3 protein. The sample lists approximately 810,000 distinct CDR3 sequences; around 26% were seen once. Sequencing input: blood. These receptors were taken from a woman aged 80 or over in good health. Both conserved end residues are part of each CDR3. A D gene is named only where the DNA matches it firmly. Clone size is given for some rows only: seen once, a few or many times, or a class if the clone is expanded.

many,TRBD1,TRBV6-2/TRBV6-3,TRBJ2-3,17,TGTGCCAGCAGTTACGCGCCCGGGACAGGTCCCACAGATACGCAGTATTTT,CASSYAPGTGPTDTQYF
many,.,TRBV2,TRBJ2-4,14,TGTGCCAGCAGTGAATTGGAGGTCAAAAACATTCAGTACTTC,CASSELEVKNIQYF
many,TRBD1,TRBV7-8,TRBJ2-6,19,TGTGCCAGCAGCTTTACAGACAGGGCACTCATCTCTGGGGCCAACGTCCTGACTTTC,CASSFTDRALISGANVLTF
many,.,TRBV6-7,TRBJ2-5,16,TGTGCCAGCAGCTACCCCATGGATGGGGGGTCAGAGACCCAGTACTTC,CASSYPMDGGSETQYF
many,.,TRBV6-5,TRBJ1-2,15,TGTGCCAGCAGTTACTCAAGCGGGAATAACTATGGCTACACCTTC,CASSYSSGNNYGYTF
.,.,TRBV6-5,TRBJ1-1,15,TGTGCCAGCAGTTACTCTGACAGCCCCAACACTGGAGCTTTCTTT,CASSYSDSPNTGAFF
.,.,TRBV2,TRBJ1-6,15,TGTGCCAGCAGAGCTGACGGCCACTATAATTCACCCCTCCACTTT,CASRADGHYNSPLHF
.,TRBD1,TRBV9,TRBJ1-1,15,TGTGCCAGCAGCGGTGTGACAGGGTTGGCCACTGAAGCTTTCTTT,CASSGVTGLATEAFF
few,.,TRBV6-5,TRBJ2-1,13,TGTGCCAGCAGTCGGGGCCCGGGAGCTGAGCAGTTCTTC,CASSRGPGAEQFF
many,.,TRBV5-5,TRBJ2-7,14,TGTGCCAGCAGCGCGGACATCCAAGAGCGGGAGCAGTACTTC,CASSADIQEREQYF
.,TRBD2,TRBV6-2/TRBV6-3,TRBJ2-5,15,TGTGCCAGCAGTCCGAGCGGGGACCTAAGGCAGACCCAGTACTTC,CASSPSGDLRQTQYF
few,.,TRBV18,TRBJ2-1,16,TGTGCCAGCTCACCCCTCGGGAAGGACGTTGGGAATGAGCAGTTCTTC,CASSPLGKDVGNEQFF
.,.,TRBV3-1,TRBJ1-2,18,TGTGCCAGCAGCCAAGTGTGGCAGGCTGATGGGTCTGTCCATGACTACACCTTC,CASSQVWQADGSVHDYTF
many,.,TRBV5-6,TRBJ2-6,18,TGTGCCAGCAGCTTGGTTTTAGGGGGGAGCTCTGGGGCCAACGTCCTGACTTTC,CASSLVLGGSSGANVLTF
.,.,TRBV28,TRBJ2-1,12,TGTGCCAGCAGACGCTTACAGGGTAAACAGTTCTTC,CASRRLQGKQFF
.,.,TRBV11-2,TRBJ2-7,17,TGTGCCAGCAGCCCACCCCGCAGGGGCCGAATTCCCTACGAGCGGTACTTC,CASSPPRRGRIPYERYF
.,.,TRBV7-2,TRBJ1-4,15,TGTGCCAGCAGCCAAACGGGAGGGAGTAATGAAAAACTGTTTTTT,CASSQTGGSNEKLFF
few,TRBD1,TRBV20-1,TRBJ2-3,12,TGCAGTACAGGGGTACGAGGGGGTACGCAGTATTTT,CSTGVRGGTQYF
.,TRBD2,TRBV28,TRBJ2-2,19,TGTGCCAGCAGAGGACTAGCGGGAACCAACCTTTCGAACACCGGGGAGCTGTTTTTT,CASRGLAGTNLSNTGELFF
.,TRBD2,TRBV3-1,TRBJ2-5,16,TGTGCCAGCAGCCAAGATAACGGGGGGGCCTGTGAGACCCAGTACTTC,CASSQDNGGACETQYF
many,TRBD1,TRBV6-2/TRBV6-3,TRBJ2-1,16,TGTGCCAGCAGTCTCAATATCGGACAGGGGGGAAATGAGCAGTTCTTC,CASSLNIGQGGNEQFF
.,TRBD2,TRBV12-3/TRBV12-4,TRBJ2-1,13,TGTGCCAGCAGTTTAATGGCGGGAGAAATGAAGTTCTTC,CASSLMAGEMKFF
.,.,TRBV11-2,TRBJ2-2,15,TGTGCCAGCAGGTCGAGAGGGTTTGGCACCGGGGAGCTGTTTTTT,CASRSRGFGTGELFF
many,.,TRBV11-3,TRBJ2-5,16,TGTGCCAGCAGCTTAGGCAGACTTGGAGGACAAGAGACCCAGTACTTC,CASSLGRLGGQETQYF
few,.,TRBV7-2,TRBJ1-1,14,TGTGCCAGCAGCTCATCGATGATAAACACTGAAGCTTTCTTT,CASSSSMINTEAFF
.,.,TRBV9,TRBJ2-2,14,TGTGCCAGCAGCCCGAGACAGGATGGAGGGGAGCTGTTTTTT,CASSPRQDGGELFF
few,.,TRBV7-2,TRBJ1-1,13,TGTGCCAGCAGCTCGAATCAGAACACTGAAGCTTTCTTT,CASSSNQNTEAFF
.,.,TRBV12-3/TRBV12-4,TRBJ2-1,18,TGTGCCAGCAGTCCCCAAGGGAGCCCTCTCGGAGGGTACAATGAGCAGTTCTTC,CASSPQGSPLGGYNEQFF
many,.,TRBV7-9,TRBJ2-5,12,TGTGCCAGCAGCCGTGGTGATAGTGAGCAGTACTTC,CASSRGDSEQYF
.,TRBD1,TRBV12-3/TRBV12-4,TRBJ1-3,14,TGTGCCAGCAGTCCACAGGGGCTTGGAAACACCATATATTTT,CASSPQGLGNTIYF
.,.,TRBV6-6,TRBJ1-5,14,TGTGCCAGCAACGAAGGGCAGAGGTATCAGCCCCAGCATTTT,CASNEGQRYQPQHF
many,.,TRBV5-1,TRBJ1-1,14,TGTGCCAGCAGCTTAGCGCTTCGAGGAACTGAAGCTTTCTTT,CASSLALRGTEAFF
.,.,TRBV7-9,TRBJ1-1,12,TGTGCCAGCGGGCCTTCGAACACTGAAGCTTTCTTT,CASGPSNTEAFF
.,.,TRBV29-1,TRBJ1-2,14,TGCAGCGTCCTTAGGAAGGGGCTAACGGAGGGCTACACCTTC,CSVLRKGLTEGYTF
many,.,TRBV20-1,TRBJ2-3,11,TGCAGTGCTAGTAGCACAGATACGCAGTATTTT,CSASSTDTQYF
many,.,TRBV6-8,TRBJ2-5,18,TGTGCCAGCAGTTACCCCCAGTGGTTTGTGGTTTGGGAAGAGACCCAGTACTTC,CASSYPQWFVVWEETQYF
.,.,TRBV18,TRBJ1-2,15,TGTGCCAGCTCACCAGAGAGTGGCACCAACTATGGCTACACCTTC,CASSPESGTNYGYTF
many,TRBD1,TRBV7-9,TRBJ1-2,13,TGTGCCAGCAGCTACGGACAGGGGCTGGGCTACACCTTC,CASSYGQGLGYTF
many,TRBD1,TRBV20-1,TRBJ1-1,15,TGCAGTGCTAGACCTCGGGACAGGGTGAGCACTGAAGCTTTCTTT,CSARPRDRVSTEAFF
many,.,TRBV6-2/TRBV6-3,TRBJ1-5,14,TGTGCCAGCAGTTACGTTCAGGAAAATCAGCCCCAGCATTTT,CASSYVQENQPQHF
.,TRBD1,TRBV4-2,TRBJ1-1,14,TGTGCCAGCAGCACAGGGGGCGCGGGCACTGAAGCTTTCTTT,CASSTGGAGTEAFF
many,TRBD2,TRBV20-1,TRBJ2-7,18,TGCAGTGCTAGTGAGGAATGGAGCGGGGGGCCGTACCTCTACGAGCAGTACTTC,CSASEEWSGGPYLYEQYF
many,TRBD2,TRBV20-1,TRBJ2-3,15,TGCAGTGCTTACCAGACTAGCGGGGACACAGATACGCAGTATTTT,CSAYQTSGDTDTQYF
many,TRBD1,TRBV4-2,TRBJ2-1,15,TGTGCCAGCAGCCAATTTAGGACAGGGTACGATGAGCAGTTCTTC,CASSQFRTGYDEQFF
many,TRBD1,TRBV7-2,TRBJ2-3,15,TGTGCCAGCAGCCCAGGGGGCAGACCTTCAGATACGCAGTATTTT,CASSPGGRPSDTQYF